The T cell receptor beta chain under discussion was sequenced for a study of regulatory T cells in long-lasting Graves disease (dated by TCRdb to about 2021). Some background on the complete study: In the newly diagnosed Graves' disease group, patients had been taking antithyroid drugs for less than 3 months. Persistent Graves' disease patients were compared with newly diagnosed Graves' disease patients by peripheral blood TCR sequencing and RNA sequencing. The study was conducted in China and was registered as a clinical trial. TCR sequencing covered around 13 persistent and approximately 20 newly diagnosed Graves' disease patients, some 35 samples in total. Overall study results and their limits: Sequencing and analysis were restricted to the TCR beta chain. The study examined only peripheral blood because the primary lesion, thyroid tissue, could not be accessed. Persistent disease showed preferential use of TRBV28, TRBJ1-2 and TRBJ2-5, whereas newly diagnosed disease favored TRBV20-1 and TRBJ2-1. Compared with newly diagnosed patients, persistent Graves' disease patients had lower TCR Shannon entropy and fewer highly expanded clones, which suggests clonal expansion. Persistent patients shared more public clonotypes among themselves (2,741) than newly diagnosed patients did (approximately 970). The authors noted that the small sample size was a limitation that may lower accuracy.

This clonotype was seen at least ten times. Its antigen is currently not known. Base qualities were left out, and no much larger clone turns up one base away. The sample's time point, from its label and the paper: newly diagnosed GD, antithyroid drugs for less than 3 months. For both TCR sequencing and RNA sequencing, RNA was extracted from PBMCs using TRIzol. The diagnosis of Graves' disease followed American Thyroid Association guidelines. Patients were recruited from an endocrinology department in Xi'an, China. From each patient, approximately 10 milliliters of peripheral blood was collected into an EDTA anticoagulant tube. Ficoll Paque Plus density gradient separation was used to isolate PBMCs, and no further T cell sorting was performed. An Agilent 2100 Bioanalyzer and agarose gel were used to assess RNA quality, and a NanoDrop 2000 was used to measure RNA concentration. Trimming at the junction amounts to 0 bases on V and 0 bases on J, and the germline ends lie 6 bases apart. The CDR3 runs 15 amino acids, cysteine and phenylalanine included. Only the CDR3 DNA stays, 45 bases, in frame from base 1. CDR1 and CDR2 are drawn from the germline V gene: ENHRY, SYGVKD.

To prepare the library, multiplex PCR was applied. Reads for this sample came from an Illumina HiSeq 4000. To build TCR beta libraries, CDR3 regions were amplified by Arm-PCR using iRepertoire HTBI primers. Before sequencing, the PCR products went through gel purification. Per the original workflow: Gene usage analysis of CDR3 amino acid clonotypes used the approximately 62 TRBV and about 15 TRBJ segments found across samples. Filtered high-quality paired reads were merged into contigs using COPE and FqMerger. Contigs were aligned with BLAST to IMGT TRBV, TRBD and TRBJ reference genes, and CDR3 was defined per IMGT. Clonotypes above 0.1% frequency were classified as highly expanded clones. Repertoire diversity was measured by Shannon entropy, and V-J evenness by the Gini coefficient. A clonotype found in more than one individual was treated as public. TCRdb reran the public reads through fastp at Q25 and MiXCR, keeping productive beta chains. Entries are consolidated by CDR3 protein sequence, retaining the most common genes and DNA. The V and J calls and clone size come from TCRdb's table, not from the authors' own analysis. The sample includes about 460,000 distinct CDR3 sequences, with 14% observed a single time. The top ten constitute about a sixth of the sample.

This sample also belongs to another study, concerning T cells in Graves' hyperthyroidism and ophthalmopathy. As that second paper reports: Stable Graves' hyperthyroidism was defined as no progression to ophthalmopathy during 18 months of follow-up. Hyperthyroidism patients were newly diagnosed, had a disease duration of under 2 months, and were aged 18 to 65 years. Any patient with an uncontrolled infection, another autoimmune disease, pregnancy or lactation was excluded. Diagnoses relied on clinical symptoms, serum thyroxine and TRAb, thyroid ultrasound and orbital computed tomography. A first-round RT-PCR of the TCR CDR3 used the HTBI primer set with the Qiagen OneStep RT-PCR kit. Blood samples also contained most of the expanded thyroid clonotypes (frequency above 0.001), which suggests that blood repertoires may reflect thyroid immune responses. A 13 V-J signature model separated ophthalmopathy from stable hyperthyroidism, with roughly 88% sensitivity and around 84% specificity in cross-validation and 80%/75% in testing. During validation, the model predicted progression to ophthalmopathy a median of approximately 7 months ahead of onset, with roughly 65% sensitivity and 72% to 80% specificity. A discovery cohort of about a hundred patients, about 40 with Graves' ophthalmopathy and more than 55 with stable Graves' hyperthyroidism, was used to find distinguishing TCR V-J signatures. Prospective prediction of ophthalmopathy was tested in an independent validation cohort consisting of about 19 hyperthyroidism patients and approximately 16 patients who later progressed to ophthalmopathy. The approximately 97 discovery patients were randomly divided into training and test sets at a 7:3 ratio. Thyroid tissue and blood T-cell repertoires from more than five Graves' hyperthyroidism patients were also compared in the study. After sampling, hyperthyroidism patients received methimazole starting at 30 mg daily, and ophthalmopathy patients received high-dose intravenous methylprednisolone. A second multiplex PCR round built the libraries, followed by size selection and purification. The libraries were sequenced on an Illumina HiSeq2000 using paired-end 100 bp reads. SOAPnuke was used to process the raw data, removing reads that contained adapters or uncalled bases, had a mean Phred below 15, or lacked an exact match to the constant primer or identifier. High-quality paired reads were merged using COPE v1.2.5, and each unique nucleotide sequence was defined as a clonotype. MiTCR v1.1 was used to align the clonotypes against IMGT TRBV, TRBD and TRBJ reference segments. The analysis was restricted to V-J combinations with a frequency above 0.0001, which together covered just over 98% of the repertoires. The TCS score was defined as F50 (clonal expansion) divided by E x V (chaos), with BLOSUM62-based TCRdist calculated between CDR3 peptides within each V-J. Welch's t-statistics and random forest reduced several hundred V-J features to 10 to 15, which were used in a naive Bayes classifier (R e1071). No statistical method was used to fix the sample size in advance, and group allocation was not hidden from the investigators. TCR Vbeta CDR3 sequencing of 135 peripheral blood samples (under 45 ophthalmopathy, about 75 hyperthyroidism and some 17 progressor patients) is reported in the paper.

This clonotype was sampled from a woman between 45 and 60 years old with Graves disease. Donor details come from another sample of the same person, matched by shared clones. Sequenced here: peripheral blood mononuclear cells (PBMCs), sampled at new diagnosis, from a patient treated with antithyroid drugs. The V gene is TRBV10-3 and the J gene is TRBJ1-5, with no reliable assignment of the D segment. This receptor has the CDR3 CAISESLYSNQPQHF. The sequenced DNA is TGTGCCATCAGTGAGTCACTGTATAGCAATCAGCCCCAGCATTTT.